This T cell receptor beta chain was documented in a study of blood T cells in healthy people across ages. General study points: Higher diversity, along with more naive CD4+ cells, distinguished long-lived donors from aged donors. It was found that TCR beta diversity correlated strongly with the percentage of naive T cells.

Alongside a J-beta primer mix, a sample-barcoded 5' primer served in a second PCR lasting about 7 to 11 cycles. TCRdb processed the 5' RACE reads anew with MiXCR; each CDR3 protein has one entry. Of about 640,000 distinct CDR3 sequences in the sample, roughly 50% were seen once. Germline V gene lookup returns CDR1 LGHNT and CDR2 FRNRAP. The CDR3 is 15 amino acids. V gave up 5 bases and J gave up 2 bases, with 13 bases separating them. The study isolated at least 7 million PBMCs from each sample. Comment on this clonotype: Its antigen is currently unknown.

The specimen sequenced was blood. The J gene is TRBJ2-1, the V gene TRBV12-5; D is unresolved. The sequence was collected from a man in his 60s in good health. The CDR3 nucleotides are TGTGCTAGTGGTCCCCGGCTTCTACCCTACAATGAGCAGTTCTTC. Translated: CASGPRLLPYNEQFF.